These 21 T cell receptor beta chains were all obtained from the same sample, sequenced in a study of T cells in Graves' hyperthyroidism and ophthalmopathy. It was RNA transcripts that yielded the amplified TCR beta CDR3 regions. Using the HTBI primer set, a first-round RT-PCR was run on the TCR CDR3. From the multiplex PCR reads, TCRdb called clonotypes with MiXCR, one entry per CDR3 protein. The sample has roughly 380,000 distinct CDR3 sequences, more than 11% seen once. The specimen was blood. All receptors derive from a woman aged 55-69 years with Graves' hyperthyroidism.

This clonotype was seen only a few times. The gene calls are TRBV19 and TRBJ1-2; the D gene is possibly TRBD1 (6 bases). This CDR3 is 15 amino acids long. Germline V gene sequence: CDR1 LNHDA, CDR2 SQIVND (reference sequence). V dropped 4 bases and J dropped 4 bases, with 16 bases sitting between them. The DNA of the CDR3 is TGTGCCAGTAGTAATCGTGGGGGCAGGGGCTATGGCTACACCTTC. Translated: CASSNRGGRGYGYTF. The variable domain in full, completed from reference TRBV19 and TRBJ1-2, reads DGGITQSPKYLFRKEGQNVTLSCEQNLNHDAMYWYRQDPGQGLRLIYYSQIVNDFQKGDIAEGYSVSREKKESFPLTVTSAQKNPTAFYLCASSNRGGRGYGYTFGSGTRLTVV.

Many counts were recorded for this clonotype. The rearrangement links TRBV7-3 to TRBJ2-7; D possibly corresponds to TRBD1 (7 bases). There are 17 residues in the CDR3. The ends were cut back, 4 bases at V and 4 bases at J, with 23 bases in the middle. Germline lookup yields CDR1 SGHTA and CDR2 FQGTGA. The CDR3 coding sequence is TGTGCCAGCAGCTGGGACTTTACAGGGACAGACGTATACGAGCAGTACTTC. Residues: CASSWDFTGTDVYEQYF.

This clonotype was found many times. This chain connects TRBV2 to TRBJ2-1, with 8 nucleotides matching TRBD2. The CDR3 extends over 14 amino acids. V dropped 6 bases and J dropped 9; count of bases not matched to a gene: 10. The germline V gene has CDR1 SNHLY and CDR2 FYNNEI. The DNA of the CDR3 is TGTGCCAGCAGCGACCCGGGACTAGTACCTGAGCAGTTCTTC. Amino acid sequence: CASSDPGLVPEQFF. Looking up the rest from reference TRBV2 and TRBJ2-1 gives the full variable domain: EPEVTQTPSHQVTQMGQEVILRCVPISNHLYFYWYRQILGQKVEFLVSFYNNEISEKSEIFDDQFSVERPDGSNFTLKIRSTKLEDSAMYFCASSDPGLVPEQFFGPGTRLTVL.

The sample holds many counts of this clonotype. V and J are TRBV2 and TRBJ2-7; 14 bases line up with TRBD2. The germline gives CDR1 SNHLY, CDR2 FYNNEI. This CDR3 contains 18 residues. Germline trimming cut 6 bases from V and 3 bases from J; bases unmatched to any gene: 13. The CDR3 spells CASSQGLAGGPRFYEQYF. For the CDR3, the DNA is TGTGCCAGCAGCCAAGGACTAGCGGGAGGCCCCCGGTTCTACGAGCAGTACTTC.

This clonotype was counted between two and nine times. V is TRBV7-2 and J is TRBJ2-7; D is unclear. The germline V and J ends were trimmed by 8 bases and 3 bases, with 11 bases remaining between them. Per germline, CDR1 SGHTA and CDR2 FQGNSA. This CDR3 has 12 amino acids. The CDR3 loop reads CASCEFCYEQYF. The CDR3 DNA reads TGTGCCAGCTGCGAATTTTGCTACGAGCAGTACTTC.

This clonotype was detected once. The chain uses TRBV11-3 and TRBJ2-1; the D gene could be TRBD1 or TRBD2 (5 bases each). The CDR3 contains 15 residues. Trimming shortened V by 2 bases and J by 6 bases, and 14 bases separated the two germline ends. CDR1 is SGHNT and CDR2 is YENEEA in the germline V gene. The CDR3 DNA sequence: TGTGCCAGCAGCTTATCTGGGACCGCGTTCAATGAGCAGTTCTTC. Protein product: CASSLSGTAFNEQFF.

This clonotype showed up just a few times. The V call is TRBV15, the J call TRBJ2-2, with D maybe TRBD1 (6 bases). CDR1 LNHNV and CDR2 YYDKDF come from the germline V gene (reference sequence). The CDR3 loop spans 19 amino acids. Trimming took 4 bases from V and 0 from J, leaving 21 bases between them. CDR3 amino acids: CATSTPLVRDTANTGELFF. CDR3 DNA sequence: TGTGCCACCAGCACCCCTCTCGTCCGGGACACCGCGAACACCGGGGAGCTGTTTTTT.

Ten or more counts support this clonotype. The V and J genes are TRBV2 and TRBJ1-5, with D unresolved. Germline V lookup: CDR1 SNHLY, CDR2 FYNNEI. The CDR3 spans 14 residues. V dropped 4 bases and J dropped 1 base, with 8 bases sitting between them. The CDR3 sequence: CASSALQSNQPQHF. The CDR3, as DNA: TGTGCCAGCAGTGCGCTACAGAGCAATCAGCCCCAGCATTTT.

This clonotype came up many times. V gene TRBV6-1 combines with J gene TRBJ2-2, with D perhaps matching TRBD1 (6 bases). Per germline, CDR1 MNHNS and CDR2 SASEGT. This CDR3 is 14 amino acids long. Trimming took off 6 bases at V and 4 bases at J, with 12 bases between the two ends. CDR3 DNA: TGTGCCAGCAGATACGGACAGACCACCGGGGAGCTGTTTTTT. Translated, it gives CASRYGQTTGELFF.

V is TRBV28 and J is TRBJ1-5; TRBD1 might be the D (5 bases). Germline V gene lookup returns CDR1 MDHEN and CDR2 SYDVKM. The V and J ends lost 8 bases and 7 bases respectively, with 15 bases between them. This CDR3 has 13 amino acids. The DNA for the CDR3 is TGTGCCAGCGAACGCAACCAGGGCCAGCCCCAGCATTTT. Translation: CASERNQGQPQHF. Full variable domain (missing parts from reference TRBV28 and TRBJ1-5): DVKVTQSSRYLVKRTGEKVFLECVQDMDHENMFWYRQDPGLGLRLIYFSYDVKMKEKGDIPEGYSVSREKKERFSLILESASTNQTSMYLCASERNQGQPQHFGDGTRLSIL.

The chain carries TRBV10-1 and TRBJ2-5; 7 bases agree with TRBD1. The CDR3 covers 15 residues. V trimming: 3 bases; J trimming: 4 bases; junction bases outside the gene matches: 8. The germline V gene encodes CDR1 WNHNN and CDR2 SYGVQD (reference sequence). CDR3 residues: CASSDGRAGGETQYF. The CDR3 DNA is TGCGCCAGCAGTGACGGTCGGGCAGGGGGAGAGACCCAGTACTTC.

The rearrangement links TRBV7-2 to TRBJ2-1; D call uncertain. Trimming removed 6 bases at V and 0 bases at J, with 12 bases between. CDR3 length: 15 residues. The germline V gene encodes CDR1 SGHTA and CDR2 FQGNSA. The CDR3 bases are TGTGCCAGCAGTCCCGCGCCGCACTCCTACAATGAGCAGTTCTTC. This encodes CASSPAPHSYNEQFF.

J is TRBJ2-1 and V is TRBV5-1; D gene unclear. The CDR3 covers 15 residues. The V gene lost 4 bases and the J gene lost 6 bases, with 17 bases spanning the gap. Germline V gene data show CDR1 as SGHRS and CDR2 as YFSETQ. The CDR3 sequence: CASSQPQWVSNEQFF. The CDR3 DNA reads TGCGCCAGCAGCCAGCCGCAGTGGGTATCCAATGAGCAGTTCTTC.

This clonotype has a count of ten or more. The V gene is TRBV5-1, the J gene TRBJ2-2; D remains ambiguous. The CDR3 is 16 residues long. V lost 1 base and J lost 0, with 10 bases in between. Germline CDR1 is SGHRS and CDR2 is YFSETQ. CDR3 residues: CASSLPLPTNTGELFF. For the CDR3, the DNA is TGCGCCAGCAGCTTGCCACTCCCCACGAACACCGGGGAGCTGTTTTTT.

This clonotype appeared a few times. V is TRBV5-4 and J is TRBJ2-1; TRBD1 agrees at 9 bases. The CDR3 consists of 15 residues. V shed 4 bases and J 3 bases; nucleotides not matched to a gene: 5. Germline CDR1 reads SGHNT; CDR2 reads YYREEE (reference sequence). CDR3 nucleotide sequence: TGTGCCAGCAGCGCGGGACAGGGATTCTACAATGAGCAGTTCTTC. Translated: CASSAGQGFYNEQFF.

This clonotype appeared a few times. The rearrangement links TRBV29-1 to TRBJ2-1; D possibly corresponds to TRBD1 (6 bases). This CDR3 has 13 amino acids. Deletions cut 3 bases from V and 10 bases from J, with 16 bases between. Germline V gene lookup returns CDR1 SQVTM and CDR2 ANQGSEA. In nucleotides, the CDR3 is TGCAGCGTTGACCAGAGGCCCGGGACAGAGCAGTTCTTC. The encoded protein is CSVDQRPGTEQFF.

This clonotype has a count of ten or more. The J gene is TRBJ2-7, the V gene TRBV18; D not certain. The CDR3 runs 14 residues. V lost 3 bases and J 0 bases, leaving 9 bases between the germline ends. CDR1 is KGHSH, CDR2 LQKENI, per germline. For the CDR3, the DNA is TGTGCCAGCTCACCTACGGCAGTCTCCTACGAGCAGTACTTC. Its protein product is CASSPTAVSYEQYF.

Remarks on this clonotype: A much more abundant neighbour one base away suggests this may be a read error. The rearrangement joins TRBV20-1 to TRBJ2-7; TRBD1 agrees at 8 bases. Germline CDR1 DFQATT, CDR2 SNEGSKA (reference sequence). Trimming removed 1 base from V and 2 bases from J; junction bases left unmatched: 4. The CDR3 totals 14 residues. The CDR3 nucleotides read TGCAGTGCTAGAGGACGGACAGGGACCTACGAGCAGTACTTC. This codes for CSARGRTGTYEQYF.

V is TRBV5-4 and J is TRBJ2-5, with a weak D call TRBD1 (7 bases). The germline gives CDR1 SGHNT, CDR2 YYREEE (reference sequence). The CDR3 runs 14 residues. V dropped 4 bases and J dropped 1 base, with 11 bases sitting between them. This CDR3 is CASSAGQSQETQYF. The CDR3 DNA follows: TGTGCCAGCAGCGCGGGACAGTCCCAAGAGACCCAGTACTTC.

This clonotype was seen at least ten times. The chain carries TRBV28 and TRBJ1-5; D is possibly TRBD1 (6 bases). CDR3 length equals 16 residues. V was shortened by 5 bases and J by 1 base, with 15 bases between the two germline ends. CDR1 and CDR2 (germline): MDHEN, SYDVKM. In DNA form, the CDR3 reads TGTGCCAGCAGTCGTAGGGGGGATCCAAGCAATCAGCCCCAGCATTTT. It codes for CASSRRGDPSNQPQHF.

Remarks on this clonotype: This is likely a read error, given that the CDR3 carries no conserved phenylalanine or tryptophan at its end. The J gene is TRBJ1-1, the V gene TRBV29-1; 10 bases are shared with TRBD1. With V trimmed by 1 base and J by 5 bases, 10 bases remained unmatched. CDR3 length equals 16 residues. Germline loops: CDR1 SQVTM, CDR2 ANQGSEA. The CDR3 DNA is TGCAGCGTTGAAGGTCGGGACAGGGGATGGAAGACTGAAGCTTTCCTT. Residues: CSVEGRDRGWKTEAFL.